This T cell receptor beta chain is from a study of neurological immune-mediated disorders. Study results and limitations: HTLV-1-associated myelopathy ranked highest for TCR clonal expansion and multiple sclerosis lowest, beneath healthy controls. The absence of shared CDR3 amino acid sequences among expanded clones across subjects suggests private repertoires in all groups.

This clonotype was seen many times. The antigen remains undetermined. Template-switch 5'RACE cDNA synthesis added a 10-nucleotide unique molecular identifier. TCRdb re-derived calls from the 5' RACE reads in MiXCR, one entry per CDR3 protein. The data show more than 25,000 distinct CDR3 sequences, with roughly an eighth seen just once and about 6% held by the top ten. The CDR3 sequence is 20 residues long. Where libraries were unsorted, they were derived from 2 million PBMCs stored at -80 degrees C. V gene TRBV21-1 combines with J gene TRBJ2-2. TRBV21-1 is an annotated pseudogene. Sequencing was performed on PBMCs. The receptor's source is a woman aged 55-69 years in good health. The CDR3 sequence: CASSKGNHGLRLANTGELFF. As DNA, the CDR3 is TGTGCCAGCAGCAAAGGGAATCATGGGTTAAGGCTAGCCAACACCGGGGAGCTGTTTTTT.